This is a list of T cell receptor beta chains from one sample in a study of CD8+CD57+ T cells in acquired aplastic anemia. One entry per CDR3 protein results from TCRdb running MiXCR on the reads. The sample lists some 92,000 distinct CDR3 sequences; around 70% were seen once. The sample was sorted CD4+, CD8+, or CD8+CD57+ T cells (not recorded which) from PBMCs. The receptors were sampled from a human donor with aplastic anemia. The CDR3 runs from the conserved cysteine through the conserved F or W. The order of the fields is D gene, V gene, clone size, J gene, CDR3 protein, CDR3 DNA. D genes are given only for firm matches. Some rows mark clone size as missing; the rest say once, few, many or name a class of expanded clone.

.	TRBV20-1	.	TRBJ2-7	CSARGGGPYEQYF	TGCAGTGCTAGAGGGGGGGGGCCCTACGAGCAGTACTTC
TRBD1	TRBV20-1	.	TRBJ1-4	CSARQQDRDEKLFF	TGCAGTGCTAGACAGCAAGACAGGGACGAAAAACTGTTTTTT
TRBD1	TRBV10-3	.	TRBJ2-5	CAINGQVSYGETQYF	TGTGCCATCAATGGACAGGTCTCCTACGGGGAGACCCAGTACTTC
.	TRBV20-1	.	TRBJ2-7	CSANRLDVGFYEQYF	TGCAGTGCTAACCGCCTGGACGTCGGATTTTACGAGCAGTACTTC
.	TRBV5-1	many	TRBJ2-1	CASSLATFGGAYNEQFF	TGCGCCAGCAGCTTGGCTACTTTTGGCGGGGCCTACAATGAGCAGTTCTTC
.	TRBV2	once	TRBJ2-2	CASSAGVTGELFF	TGTGCCAGCAGCGCAGGGGTCACCGGGGAGCTGTTTTTT
.	TRBV19	.	TRBJ1-6	CASSPSLGSPLHF	TGTGCCAGTAGTCCGAGTCTGGGGTCACCCCTCCACTTT
.	TRBV10-3	.	TRBJ1-1	CAISEGSGSTEAFF	TGTGCCATCAGTGAGGGGTCGGGGAGCACTGAAGCTTTCTTT
.	TRBV20-1	.	TRBJ2-7	CSARDANSYEQYF	TGCAGTGCTAGAGACGCAAATTCCTACGAGCAGTACTTC
.	TRBV6-1	.	TRBJ2-6	CASSPTWEWGANVLTF	TGTGCCAGCAGTCCAACATGGGAATGGGGGGCCAACGTCCTGACTTTC
.	TRBV15	.	TRBJ2-7	CATSTPGQTSYEQYF	TGTGCCACCAGCACGCCCGGACAGACCTCCTACGAGCAGTACTTC
.	TRBV10-3	few	TRBJ2-2	CAINIGGNTGELFF	TGTGCCATCAACATCGGGGGGAACACCGGGGAGCTGTTTTTT
.	TRBV4-1	.	TRBJ2-7	CASSSMDSSYEQYF	TGCGCCAGCAGCTCCATGGACAGTTCCTACGAGCAGTACTTC
.	TRBV10-3	few	TRBJ2-1	CAISGYEQFF	TGTGCCATCAGTGGCTACGAGCAGTTCTTC
TRBD2	TRBV25-1	.	TRBJ2-5	CASRSGLAGEGTQYF	TGTGCCAGCAGATCGGGTCTAGCGGGAGAAGGGACCCAGTACTTC
TRBD2	TRBV2	.	TRBJ2-7	CAKGGRMYEQHF	TGTGCCAAGGGCGGGAGAATGTACGAGCAGCACTTC
.	TRBV20-1	.	TRBJ2-7	CSAPLSEQYF	TGCAGTGCCCCCCTGTCCGAGCAGTACTTC
.	TRBV10-3	.	TRBJ2-7	CAISASDRIYEQYF	TGTGCCATCAGTGCTTCGGACCGGATCTACGAGCAGTACTTC
.	TRBV19	.	TRBJ1-5	CASRNVGSSGQPQHF	TGTGCCAGTAGAAACGTGGGGTCGAGTGGTCAGCCCCAGCATTTT
TRBD2	TRBV11-2	.	TRBJ2-7	CASSFVAGGLWEQYF	TGTGCCAGCAGCTTCGTAGCGGGAGGGCTTTGGGAGCAGTACTTC
TRBD1	TRBV20-1	.	TRBJ1-1	CSALNSGDRGGEAFF	TGCAGTGCCCTGAACTCGGGAGACAGGGGTGGTGAGGCTTTCTTT
TRBD1	TRBV11-2	.	TRBJ1-4	CASSWDRGGEKLFF	TGTGCCAGCAGCTGGGACAGGGGCGGTGAAAAACTGTTTTTT
TRBD2	TRBV20-1	.	TRBJ2-1	CSWISGGAAEQFF	TGCAGCTGGATTAGCGGGGGGGCCGCTGAGCAGTTCTTC
.	TRBV19	.	TRBJ2-3	CASSTGRSDTQYF	TGTGCCAGTAGTACGGGAAGGTCAGATACGCAGTATTTT
.	TRBV10-3	.	TRBJ1-5	CAISDQGNNQPQHF	TGTGCCATCAGTGACCAGGGGAACAATCAGCCCCAGCATTTT
.	TRBV11-1	.	TRBJ1-1	CASSSRDDSAVGTEAFF	TGTGCCAGCAGCAGCCGGGACGATTCCGCTGTTGGGACCGAAGCTTTCTTT
.	TRBV10-3	.	TRBJ2-7	CAISDTQGIISYEQYF	TGTGCCATCAGTGACACCCAGGGGATTATTTCCTACGAGCAGTACTTC
TRBD1	TRBV7-2	.	TRBJ1-5	CASHRTGDQPQHF	TGTGCCAGCCACCGGACAGGGGATCAGCCCCAGCATTTT
.	TRBV4-3	few	TRBJ2-7	CASSQDQTGFNNEQYF	TGCGCCAGCAGCCAAGACCAGACGGGGTTCAACAACGAGCAGTACTTC
.	TRBV7-9	.	TRBJ1-1	CASSLGTDRYTEAFF	TGTGCCAGCAGCTTAGGGACAGACAGGTACACTGAAGCTTTCTTT
TRBD1	TRBV29-1	few	TRBJ2-5	CSVEGTGGSETQYF	TGCAGCGTGGAGGGGACAGGGGGTTCAGAGACCCAGTACTTC
.	TRBV14	.	TRBJ1-2	CASSQDVHGYTF	TGTGCCAGCAGCCAAGACGTCCATGGCTACACCTTC
TRBD1	TRBV9	many	TRBJ2-3	CASSTGDRAVF	TGTGCCAGCAGCACAGGTGACAGGGCTGTTTTT
.	TRBV19	.	TRBJ1-2	CASIESRDDNYGYTF	TGTGCCAGTATTGAGAGCCGGGACGATAACTATGGCTACACCTTC
.	TRBV5-1	.	TRBJ1-2	CASSSGSDGYTF	TGCGCCAGCAGTTCTGGTTCGGATGGCTACACCTTC
TRBD2	TRBV10-2	.	TRBJ2-7	CASSYSGGYEQYF	TGTGCCAGCAGTTACTCGGGGGGCTACGAGCAGTACTTC
TRBD1	TRBV24-1	.	TRBJ1-1	CATRGQGLMNTEAFF	TGTGCCACCAGGGGACAGGGGCTTATGAACACTGAAGCTTTCTTT
.	TRBV3-1	.	TRBJ2-3	CASSQGGDTQYF	TGTGCCAGCAGCCAAGGGGGGGATACGCAGTATTTT
TRBD2	TRBV4-3	.	TRBJ2-1	CASSQGITSGRSEQFF	TGCGCCAGCAGCCAAGGGATCACTAGCGGGAGGAGTGAGCAGTTCTTC
.	TRBV24-1	.	TRBJ2-5	CATSDFYTREQETQYF	TGTGCCACCAGTGATTTCTACACGAGGGAGCAAGAGACCCAGTACTTC
TRBD1	TRBV24-1	few	TRBJ2-7	CATSDSSPGTGNEQYF	TGTGCCACCAGTGATTCCTCGCCCGGGACAGGCAACGAGCAGTACTTC
.	TRBV25-1	.	TRBJ2-7	CASSEVFEQYF	TGTGCCAGCAGTGAAGTCTTCGAGCAGTACTTC
TRBD1	TRBV20-1	.	TRBJ1-1	CSARRRTGQTEAFF	TGCAGTGCTAGACGCAGGACAGGGCAGACTGAAGCTTTCTTT
.	TRBV19	few	TRBJ2-1	CASSTRQDEQFF	TGTGCCAGTAGTACCCGACAGGATGAGCAGTTCTTC
.	TRBV5-6	.	TRBJ2-1	CASSFGFSSGNEQFF	TGTGCCAGCAGCTTTGGGTTTTCCAGCGGCAATGAGCAGTTCTTC
TRBD1	TRBV20-1	.	TRBJ2-3	CSALGTGAADTQYF	TGCAGTGCTTTAGGGACAGGGGCAGCAGATACGCAGTATTTT
TRBD1	TRBV11-1	.	TRBJ1-1	CASSGNRGGNTEAFF	TGTGCCAGCAGCGGCAACAGGGGTGGGAACACTGAAGCTTTCTTT
.	TRBV11-1	few	TRBJ2-3	CASSLEGGGTDTQYF	TGTGCCAGCAGCTTAGAAGGGGGGGGCACAGATACGCAGTATTTT
.	TRBV2	.	TRBJ2-3	CASTGLGNTDTQYF	TGTGCCAGCACCGGACTGGGAAACACAGATACGCAGTATTTT
.	TRBV2	.	TRBJ2-6	CASTFFTSGANVLTF	TGTGCCAGCACTTTCTTCACATCTGGGGCCAACGTCCTGACTTTC
TRBD1	TRBV29-1	few	TRBJ2-7	CSGAVGQGYEQYF	TGCAGCGGTGCGGTGGGACAGGGCTACGAGCAGTACTTC
TRBD1	TRBV9	many	TRBJ2-7	CASSVGTGVGYEQYF	TGTGCCAGCAGCGTAGGAACAGGGGTTGGCTACGAGCAGTACTTC
TRBD1	TRBV15	.	TRBJ1-3	CATSGDRAPSGNTIYF	TGTGCCACCAGCGGAGACAGGGCCCCCTCTGGAAACACCATATATTTT
.	TRBV12-3/TRBV12-4	few	TRBJ1-6	CASSLGGSPLHF	TGTGCCAGCAGTTTAGGGGGTTCACCCCTCCACTTT
.	TRBV5-1	.	TRBJ1-1	CASSPYGGLGPEAFF	TGCGCCAGCAGCCCCTACGGGGGGTTGGGGCCTGAAGCTTTCTTT
TRBD2	TRBV20-1	.	TRBJ2-1	CSAIPFSGSLYNEQFF	TGCAGTGCTATCCCTTTCAGCGGGAGCTTATACAATGAGCAGTTCTTC